This entry is about one T cell receptor beta chain. Sample-barcoded 5' priming and a J-beta primer mix drove a second PCR of roughly 6 to 12 cycles. TCRdb called the 5' RACE reads again in MiXCR, with one record for every CDR3 protein. Found here are more than 1,000,000 distinct CDR3 sequences, roughly a quarter of them singletons; the top ten hold less than 0.75%. The CDR3 has 16 amino acids. V lost 5 bases and J lost 4, with 20 bases in between. The data stem from a study of blood T cells in healthy people across ages. The same sample was also studied in work on T cells of mothers and their children.

The clonotype comes from a girl aged 2-15 years in good health. The V call is TRBV12-3 or TRBV12-4, the J call TRBJ1-1; D might be TRBD1 (5 bases). Sequenced: blood. CDR3 DNA: TGTGCCAGCAGTAGCTTATACGGGGCGAGGGGCACTGAAGCTTTCTTT. Its protein is CASSSLYGARGTEAFF.